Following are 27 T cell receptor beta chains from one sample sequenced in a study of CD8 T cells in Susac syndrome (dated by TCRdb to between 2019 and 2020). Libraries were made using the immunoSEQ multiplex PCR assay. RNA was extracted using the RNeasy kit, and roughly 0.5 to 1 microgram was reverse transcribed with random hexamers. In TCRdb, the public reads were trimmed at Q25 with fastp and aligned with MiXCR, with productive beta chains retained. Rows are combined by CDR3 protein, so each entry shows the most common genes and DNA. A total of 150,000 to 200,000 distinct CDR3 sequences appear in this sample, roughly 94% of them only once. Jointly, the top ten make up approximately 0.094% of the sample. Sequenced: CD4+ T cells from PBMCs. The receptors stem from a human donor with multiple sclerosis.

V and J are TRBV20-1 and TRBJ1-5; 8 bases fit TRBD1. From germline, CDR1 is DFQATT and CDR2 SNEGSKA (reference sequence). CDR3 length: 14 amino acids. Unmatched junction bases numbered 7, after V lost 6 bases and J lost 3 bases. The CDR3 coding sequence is TGCAGTGCCCCGTGGGGACAGGTCAATCAGCCCCAGCATTTT. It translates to CSAPWGQVNQPQHF.

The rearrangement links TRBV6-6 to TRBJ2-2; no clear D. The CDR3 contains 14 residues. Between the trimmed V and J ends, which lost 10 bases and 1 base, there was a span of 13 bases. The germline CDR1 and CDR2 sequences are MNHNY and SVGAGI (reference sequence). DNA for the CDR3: TGTGCCACCCGTGGACGGGTGAACACCGGGGAGCTGTTTTTT. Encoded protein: CATRGRVNTGELFF.

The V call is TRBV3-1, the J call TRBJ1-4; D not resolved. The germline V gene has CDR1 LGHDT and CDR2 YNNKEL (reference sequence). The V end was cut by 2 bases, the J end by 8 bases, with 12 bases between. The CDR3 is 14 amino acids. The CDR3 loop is CASSQSSVGEKLFF. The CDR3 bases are TGTGCCAGCAGCCAATCCTCGGTCGGCGAAAAACTGTTTTTT.

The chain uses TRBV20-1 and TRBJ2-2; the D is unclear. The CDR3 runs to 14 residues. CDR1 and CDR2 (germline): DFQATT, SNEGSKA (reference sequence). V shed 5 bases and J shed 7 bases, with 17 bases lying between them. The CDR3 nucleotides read TGCAGTGCTTGCGGAGAACAGTTGGACGGGGAGCTGTTTTTT. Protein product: CSACGEQLDGELFF.

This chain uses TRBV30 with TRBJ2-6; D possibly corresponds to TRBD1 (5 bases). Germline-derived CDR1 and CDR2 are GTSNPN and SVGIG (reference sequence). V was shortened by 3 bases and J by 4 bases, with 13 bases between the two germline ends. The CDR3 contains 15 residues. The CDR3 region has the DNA TGTGCCTGGAGCCAACAGGTAGACGGGGCCAACGTCCTGACTTTC. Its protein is CAWSQQVDGANVLTF.

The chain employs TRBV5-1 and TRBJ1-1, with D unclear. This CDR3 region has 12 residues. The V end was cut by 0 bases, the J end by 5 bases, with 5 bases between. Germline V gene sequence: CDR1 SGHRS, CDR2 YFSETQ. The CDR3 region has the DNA TGCGCCAGCAGCTTGGAAGAAACTGAAGCTTTCTTT. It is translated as CASSLEETEAFF.

The chain's CDR3 is CASSPLAGVMYEQYF. CDR3 nucleotides: TGCGCCAGCAGCCCCCTAGCGGGAGTAATGTACGAGCAGTACTTC. This sequence joins TRBV4-1 and TRBJ2-7; 10 nucleotides agree with TRBD2. CDR1 and CDR2 (germline): MGHRA, YSYEKL. This CDR3 region has 15 residues. V shed 4 bases, J shed 4 bases, and the junction held 7 bases outside the gene matches.

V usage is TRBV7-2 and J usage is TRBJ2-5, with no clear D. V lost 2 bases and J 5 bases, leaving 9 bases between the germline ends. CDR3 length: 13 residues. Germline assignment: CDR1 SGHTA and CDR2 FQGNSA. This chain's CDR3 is CASSLSVIETQYF. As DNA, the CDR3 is TGTGCCAGCAGCTTAAGTGTCATCGAGACCCAGTACTTC.

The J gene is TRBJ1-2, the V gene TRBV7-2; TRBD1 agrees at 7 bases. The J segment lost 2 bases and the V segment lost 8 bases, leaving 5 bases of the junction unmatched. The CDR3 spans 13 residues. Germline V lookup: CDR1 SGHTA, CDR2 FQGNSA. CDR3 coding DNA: TGTGCCAGCGTCAACAGGGGAAACTATGGCTACACCTTC. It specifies CASVNRGNYGYTF.

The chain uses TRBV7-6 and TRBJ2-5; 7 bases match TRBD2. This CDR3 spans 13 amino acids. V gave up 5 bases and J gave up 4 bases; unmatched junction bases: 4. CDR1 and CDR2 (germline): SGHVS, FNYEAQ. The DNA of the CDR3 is TGTGCCAGCAGCCGGGGACTACTAGAGACCCAGTACTTC. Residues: CASSRGLLETQYF.

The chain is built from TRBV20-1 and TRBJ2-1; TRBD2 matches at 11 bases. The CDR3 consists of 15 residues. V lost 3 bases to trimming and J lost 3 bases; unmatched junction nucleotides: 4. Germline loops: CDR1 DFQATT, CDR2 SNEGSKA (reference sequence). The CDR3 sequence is CSARAGTSGYNEQFF. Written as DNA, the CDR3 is TGCAGTGCTAGGGCCGGGACTAGCGGCTACAATGAGCAGTTCTTC.

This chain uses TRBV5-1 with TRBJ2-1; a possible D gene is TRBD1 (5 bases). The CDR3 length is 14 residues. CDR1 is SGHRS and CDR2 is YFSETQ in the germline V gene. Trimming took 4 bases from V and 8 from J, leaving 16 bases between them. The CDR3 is CASSELQALDEQFF. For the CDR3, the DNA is TGCGCCAGCAGCGAGTTACAGGCTTTGGATGAGCAGTTCTTC.

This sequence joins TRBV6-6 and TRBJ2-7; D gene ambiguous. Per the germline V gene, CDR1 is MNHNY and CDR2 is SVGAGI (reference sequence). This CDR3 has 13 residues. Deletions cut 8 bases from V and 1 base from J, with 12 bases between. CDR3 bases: TGTGCCAGCCAGGACGGAATTTCCTACGAGCAGTACTTC. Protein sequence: CASQDGISYEQYF.

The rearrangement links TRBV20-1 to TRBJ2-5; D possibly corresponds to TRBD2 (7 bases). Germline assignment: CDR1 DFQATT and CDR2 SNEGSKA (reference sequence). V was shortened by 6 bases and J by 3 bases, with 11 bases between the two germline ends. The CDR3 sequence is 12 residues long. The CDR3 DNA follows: TGCAGTGCCGAGGGGGGGGAAGAGACCCAGTACTTC. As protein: CSAEGGEETQYF.

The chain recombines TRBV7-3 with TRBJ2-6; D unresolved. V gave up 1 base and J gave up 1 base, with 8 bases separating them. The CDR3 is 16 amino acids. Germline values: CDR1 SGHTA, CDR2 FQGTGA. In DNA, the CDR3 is TGTGCCAGCAGCTTAAGGGGTACATCTGGGGCCAACGTCCTGACTTTC. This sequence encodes CASSLRGTSGANVLTF.

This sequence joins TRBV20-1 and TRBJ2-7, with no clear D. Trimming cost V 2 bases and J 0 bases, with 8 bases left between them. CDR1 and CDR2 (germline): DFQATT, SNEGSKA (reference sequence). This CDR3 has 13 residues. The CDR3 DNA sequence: TGCAGTGCTAGACCGACGGTCTCCTACGAGCAGTACTTC. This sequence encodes CSARPTVSYEQYF.

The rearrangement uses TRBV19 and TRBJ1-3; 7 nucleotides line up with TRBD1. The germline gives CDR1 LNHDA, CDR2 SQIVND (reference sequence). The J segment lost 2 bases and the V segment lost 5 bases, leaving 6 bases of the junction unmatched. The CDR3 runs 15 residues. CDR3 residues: CASSPQGSAGNTIYF. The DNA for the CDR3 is TGTGCCAGTAGTCCACAGGGGTCCGCTGGAAACACCATATATTTT.

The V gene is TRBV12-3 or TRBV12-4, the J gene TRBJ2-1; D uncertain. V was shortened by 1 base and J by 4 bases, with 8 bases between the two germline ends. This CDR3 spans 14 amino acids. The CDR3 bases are TGTGCCAGCAGTTTAGATTACTTGTACAATGAGCAGTTCTTC. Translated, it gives CASSLDYLYNEQFF.

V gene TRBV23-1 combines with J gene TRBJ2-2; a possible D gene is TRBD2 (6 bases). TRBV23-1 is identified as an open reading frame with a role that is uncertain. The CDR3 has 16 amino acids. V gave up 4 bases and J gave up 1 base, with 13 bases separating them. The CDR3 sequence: CASSPRGLLNTGELFF. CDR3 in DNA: TGCGCCAGCAGTCCTAGGGGACTGCTGAACACCGGGGAGCTGTTTTTT.

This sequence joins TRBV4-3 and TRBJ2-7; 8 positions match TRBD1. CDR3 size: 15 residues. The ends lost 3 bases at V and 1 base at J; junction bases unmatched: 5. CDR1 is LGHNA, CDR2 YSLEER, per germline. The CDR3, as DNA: TGCGCCAGCAGCCAGGGAACAGGGGGTTCCTACGAGCAGTACTTC. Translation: CASSQGTGGSYEQYF.

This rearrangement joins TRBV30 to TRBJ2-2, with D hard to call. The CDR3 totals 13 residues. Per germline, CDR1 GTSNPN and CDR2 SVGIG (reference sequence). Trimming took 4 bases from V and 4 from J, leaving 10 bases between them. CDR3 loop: CAWKSDPTGELFF. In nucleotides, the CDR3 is TGTGCCTGGAAATCGGACCCCACCGGGGAGCTGTTTTTT.

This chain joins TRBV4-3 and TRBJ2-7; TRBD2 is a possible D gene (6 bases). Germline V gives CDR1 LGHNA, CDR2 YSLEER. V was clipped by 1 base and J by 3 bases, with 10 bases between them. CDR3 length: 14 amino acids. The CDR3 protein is CASSQASGLYEQYF. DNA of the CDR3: TGCGCCAGCAGCCAAGCGAGCGGGCTCTACGAGCAGTACTTC.

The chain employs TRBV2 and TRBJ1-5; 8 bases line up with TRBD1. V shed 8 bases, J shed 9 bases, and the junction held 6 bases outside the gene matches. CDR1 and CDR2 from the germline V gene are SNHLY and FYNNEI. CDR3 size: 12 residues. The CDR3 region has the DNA TGTGCCAGCCGGGGGACAGGAGGGCCCCAGCATTTT. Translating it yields CASRGTGGPQHF.

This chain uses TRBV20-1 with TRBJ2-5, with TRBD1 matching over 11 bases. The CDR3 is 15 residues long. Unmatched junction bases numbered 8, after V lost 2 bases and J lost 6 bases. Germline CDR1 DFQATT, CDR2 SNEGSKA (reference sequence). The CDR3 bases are TGCAGTGCTAGACGAGGGACAGGGGGTACGAAGACCCAGTACTTC. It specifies CSARRGTGGTKTQYF.

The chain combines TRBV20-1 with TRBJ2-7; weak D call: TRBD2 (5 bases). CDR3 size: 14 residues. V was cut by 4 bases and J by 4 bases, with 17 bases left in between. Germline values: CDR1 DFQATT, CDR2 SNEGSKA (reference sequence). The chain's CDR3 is CSANTGSRGYEQYF. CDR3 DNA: TGCAGTGCTAACACGGGATCTAGAGGGTACGAGCAGTACTTC.

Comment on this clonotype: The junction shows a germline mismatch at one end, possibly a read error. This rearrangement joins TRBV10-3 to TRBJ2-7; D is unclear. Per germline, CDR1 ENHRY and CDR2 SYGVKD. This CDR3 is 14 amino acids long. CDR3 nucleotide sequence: TGTGCCATCAGTGAGCCCCCGGGCATGGGGTGGGCCCGCTTC. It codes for CAISEPPGMGWARF.

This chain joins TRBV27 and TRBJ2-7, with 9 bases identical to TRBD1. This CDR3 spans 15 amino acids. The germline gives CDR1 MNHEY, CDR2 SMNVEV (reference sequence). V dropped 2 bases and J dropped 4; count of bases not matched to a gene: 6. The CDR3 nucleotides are TGTGCCAGCAGTTTAGAACAGGGGGCAACTTACGAGCAGTACTTC. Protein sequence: CASSLEQGATYEQYF.